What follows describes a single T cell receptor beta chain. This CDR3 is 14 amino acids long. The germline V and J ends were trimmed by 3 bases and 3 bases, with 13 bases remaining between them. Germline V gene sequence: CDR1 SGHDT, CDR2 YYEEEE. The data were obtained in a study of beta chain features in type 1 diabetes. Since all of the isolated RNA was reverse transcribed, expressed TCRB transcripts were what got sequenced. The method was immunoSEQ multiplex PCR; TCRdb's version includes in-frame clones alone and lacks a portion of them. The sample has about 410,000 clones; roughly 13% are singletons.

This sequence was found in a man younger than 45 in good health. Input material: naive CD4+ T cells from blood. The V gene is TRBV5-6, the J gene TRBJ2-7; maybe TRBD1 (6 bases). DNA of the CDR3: TGTGCCAGCAGCTGGACAGCGAAAGGCTACGAGCAGTACGTC. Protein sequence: CASSWTAKGYEQYV.